These 19 T cell receptor beta chains originate from one sample sequenced in a study of spatial heterogeneity in lung cancer. One entry per CDR3 protein results from TCRdb running MiXCR on the 5' RACE reads. The repertoire consists of approximately 11,000 distinct CDR3 sequences, with around 9.1% occurring once and the leading ten covering about 34%. Time point here: blood at routine non-recurrence follow-up after resection. The sequencing used PBMCs, collected at follow-up. All receptors derive from a female donor with early-stage non-small cell lung cancer.

A few counts support this clonotype. The rearrangement uses TRBV7-6 and TRBJ2-3; 9 nucleotides align to TRBD2. CDR3 size: 17 residues. Trimming removed 2 bases from V and 5 bases from J; junction bases left unmatched: 11. CDR1 SGHVS and CDR2 FNYEAQ come from the germline V gene. The CDR3 region is CASSLRGAGGRGDTQYF. CDR3 nucleotide sequence: TGTGCCAGCAGCTTAAGGGGAGCGGGGGGCCGTGGAGATACGCAGTATTTT.

This clonotype was counted many times. In DNA, the CDR3 is TGTGCCAGCACCTCTCATGGGTCCGAAAACATTCAGTACTTC. Amino acids: CASTSHGSENIQYF. This rearrangement joins TRBV6-6 to TRBJ2-4; D remains ambiguous. The CDR3 covers 14 residues. Germline V CDR1 and CDR2: MNHNY, SVGAGI (reference sequence). V lost 7 bases, J lost 5 bases, and 15 bases lay in between.

This clonotype was picked up many times. The chain recombines TRBV18 with TRBJ2-3; D tentatively reads TRBD1 or TRBD2 (5 bases each). V was shortened by 2 bases and J by 3 bases, with 15 bases between the two germline ends. The CDR3 sequence is 16 residues long. CDR1 and CDR2 (germline): KGHSH, LQKENI. CDR3 protein: CASSPIPGAQTDTQYF. The CDR3 bases are TGTGCCAGCTCACCAATCCCCGGGGCTCAAACAGATACGCAGTATTTT.

The chain combines TRBV6-1 with TRBJ1-6, with D possibly being TRBD1 (5 bases). This CDR3 is built from 15 residues. The V and J ends lost 1 base and 2 bases respectively, with 6 bases between them. Per the germline V gene, CDR1 is MNHNS and CDR2 is SASEGT. CDR3 amino acids: CASSEEGTYNSPLHF. The CDR3 DNA is TGTGCCAGCAGTGAAGAGGGGACCTATAATTCACCCCTCCACTTT.

V gene TRBV5-1 combines with J gene TRBJ2-1; tentative D call: TRBD1 (6 bases). There are 13 residues in the CDR3. In germline, CDR1 is SGHRS, CDR2 YFSETQ. Trimming cost V 0 bases and J 10 bases, with 11 bases left between them. CDR3 in DNA: TGCGCCAGCAGCTTGGCAGGGGCGCGGGAGCAGTTCTTC. This codes for CASSLAGAREQFF.

Ten or more counts support this clonotype. This chain joins TRBV20-1 and TRBJ2-5; no clear D. There are 13 residues in the CDR3. Looked up from germline, CDR1 is DFQATT and CDR2 is SNEGSKA (reference sequence). Trimming removed 3 bases from V and 4 bases from J, with 12 bases in between. CDR3 nucleotide sequence: TGCAGTGCTAGTCCCCATTTTTCAGAGACCCAGTACTTC. It yields the protein CSASPHFSETQYF.

This clonotype was seen more than once but under ten times. Sequence at one end of the junction differs from germline and may be a read error. The rearrangement joins TRBV7-9 to TRBJ2-4, with D perhaps TRBD1 (5 bases). Germline V CDR1 and CDR2: SEHNR, FQNEAQ (reference sequence). CDR3 length equals 12 residues. CDR3 amino acids: CASTQNVGHLNF. The CDR3 DNA reads TGTGCCAGCACCCAGAATGTGGGGCATCTTAACTTC.

The J gene is TRBJ2-7, the V gene TRBV29-1; no reliable D call. The V end was cut by 4 bases, the J end by 1 base, with 8 bases between. Germline V lookup: CDR1 SQVTM, CDR2 ANQGSEA. The CDR3 loop spans 12 amino acids. The CDR3 spells CSVGGNSYEQYF. The CDR3 bases are TGCAGCGTTGGAGGCAATTCCTACGAGCAGTACTTC.

This clonotype was found many times. The CDR3 nucleotides read TGCGCCAGCAGTGAGTCCTTGACAGGGTTAAAAGAGACCCAGTACTTC. This encodes CASSESLTGLKETQYF. The gene calls are TRBV10-1 and TRBJ2-5, with TRBD1 matching 7 bases. The V gene's germline CDR1 is WNHNN and CDR2 SYGVQD (reference sequence). J lost 3 bases, V lost 0 bases, and 7 bases had no gene match. The CDR3 spans 16 residues.

V usage is TRBV11-2 and J usage is TRBJ2-1, with 9 bases fitting TRBD2. This CDR3 comprises 15 residues. Per germline, CDR1 SGHAT and CDR2 FQNNGV. Losses at the gene ends were 4 bases for V and 6 bases for J; bases not matched to a gene: 7. In DNA, the CDR3 is TGTGCCAGCAGCTCCCAGCGGGGGGAGGTCAATGAGCAGTTCTTC. This codes for CASSSQRGEVNEQFF. Using reference TRBV11-2 and TRBJ2-1 for the parts outside the CDR3, the full variable domain is EAGVAQSPRYKIIEKRQSVAFWCNPISGHATLYWYQQILGQGPKLLIQFQNNGVVDDSQLPKDRFSAERLKGVDSTLKIQPAKLEDSAVYLCASSSQRGEVNEQFFGPGTRLTVL.

This clonotype was observed many times. The chain combines TRBV18 with TRBJ1-2, with TRBD1 matching 8 bases. The CDR3 contains 12 residues. Germline loops: CDR1 KGHSH, CDR2 LQKENI. V was clipped by 6 bases and J by 4 bases; unmatched bases: 1. The CDR3 DNA is TGTGCCAGCTCGGACAGGGCCTATGGCTACACCTTC. Protein product: CASSDRAYGYTF. Variable domain in full (rest from reference TRBV18 and TRBJ1-2): NAGVMQNPRHLVRRRGQEARLRCSPMKGHSHVYWYRQLPEEGLKFMVYLQKENIIDESGMPKERFSAEFPKEGPSILRIQQVVRGDSAAYFCASSDRAYGYTFGSGTRLTVV.

This clonotype showed up many times. The chain combines TRBV6-5 with TRBJ1-5; TRBD1 agrees at 10 bases. The trim removed 6 bases at V and 9 bases at J, leaving 8 bases unmatched. The CDR3 sequence is 14 residues long. Germline-derived CDR1 and CDR2 are MNHEY and SVGAGI. The CDR3 is CASRRTGGISPQHF. CDR3 nucleotides: TGTGCCAGCAGACGGACAGGGGGGATTTCGCCCCAGCATTTT.

Many counts were recorded for this clonotype. J is TRBJ2-3 and V is TRBV28, with D possibly TRBD1 on 5 matching bases. The CDR3 spans 16 residues. The ends were cut back, 6 bases at V and 4 bases at J, with 20 bases in the middle. Germline loops: CDR1 MDHEN, CDR2 SYDVKM. In nucleotides, the CDR3 is TGTGCCAGCAGCCCGTTCTTGGGGCCGGTCCCAGATACGCAGTATTTT. It translates to CASSPFLGPVPDTQYF.

In its sample, this clonotype was seen a few times. V gene TRBV7-2 combines with J gene TRBJ2-3; D remains ambiguous. The V gene's germline CDR1 is SGHTA and CDR2 FQGNSA. V lost 3 bases and J 0 bases, leaving 1 base between the germline ends. This CDR3 has 12 residues. The CDR3 DNA reads as TGTGCCAGCAGCTTTAGCACAGATACGCAGTATTTT. Protein: CASSFSTDTQYF.

In its sample, this clonotype was seen many times. The J gene is TRBJ1-4, the V gene TRBV5-1, with D unresolved. Deletions cut 4 bases from V and 4 bases from J, with 11 bases between. Germline-derived CDR1 and CDR2 are SGHRS and YFSETQ. The CDR3 spans 14 residues. The CDR3 DNA is TGCGCCAGCAGCACGGATGCCAGTAATGAAAAACTGTTTTTT. Translation: CASSTDASNEKLFF.

In its sample, this clonotype was seen many times. This rearrangement joins TRBV6-6 to TRBJ1-5; D uncertain. The CDR3 has 12 residues. Trimming pared 1 base from V and 8 bases from J, leaving 6 bases between. CDR1 and CDR2 (germline): MNHNY, SVGAGI (reference sequence). The chain's CDR3 is CASSYYPEPQHF. The CDR3 nucleotides read TGTGCCAGCAGTTACTATCCGGAGCCCCAGCATTTT.

This clonotype occurred many times. The chain uses TRBV29-1 and TRBJ2-2; D may match TRBD1 or TRBD2 (6 bases each). The CDR3 contains 13 residues. The V gene lost 7 bases and the J gene lost 4 bases, with 13 bases spanning the gap. Germline V CDR1 and CDR2: SQVTM, ANQGSEA. The CDR3 bases are TGCAGCGCGGGGGCGAAGGTCACCGGGGAGCTGTTTTTT. Its protein is CSAGAKVTGELFF.

This clonotype was found a few times. This chain connects TRBV11-1 to TRBJ2-2; D gene unclear. The germline gives CDR1 SGHAT, CDR2 FQDESV (reference sequence). V lost 2 bases and J 4 bases, leaving 8 bases between the germline ends. CDR3 length: 14 residues. CDR3 in DNA: TGTGCCAGCAGCTTACAAGGCGGCACCGGGGAGCTGTTTTTT. Its protein is CASSLQGGTGELFF.

This clonotype was counted many times. The CDR3 coding sequence is TGTGCCAGCAGCGACGGAGGGGTGTTGGAGACCCAGTACTTC. It codes for CASSDGGVLETQYF. The V and J genes are TRBV9 and TRBJ2-5, with D possibly matching TRBD2 (6 bases). The V and J ends lost 3 bases and 5 bases respectively, with 14 bases between them. CDR3 length: 14 amino acids. Germline V lookup: CDR1 SGDLS, CDR2 YYNGEE.